Presented here are 10 T cell receptor beta chains from one specimen sequenced in a study of T cell changes during pregnancy in multiple sclerosis. Sequencing used immunoSEQ multiplex PCR; TCRdb keeps in-frame clones, though not all of them. Of fewer than 150,000 clones in the sample, about 95% were seen once. Sequencing used peripheral blood, obtained after pregnancy. The receptors come from a female donor with multiple sclerosis, enrolled in a pregnancy study.

The chain couples TRBV4-1 to TRBJ2-7; D not resolved. The germline V and J ends were trimmed by 0 bases and 0 bases, with 9 bases remaining between them. This CDR3 has 15 residues. Per the germline V gene, CDR1 is MGHRA and CDR2 is YSYEKL. The CDR3 is CASSQEVGPSYEQYF. CDR3 coding DNA: TGCGCCAGCAGCCAAGAAGTTGGCCCCTCCTACGAGCAGTACTTC.

The rearrangement uses TRBV7-6 and TRBJ2-2; possible D gene TRBD2, 5 bases. Germline V gene data show CDR1 as SGHVS and CDR2 as FNYEAQ. Trimming took off 2 bases at V and 1 base at J, with 11 bases between the two ends. The CDR3 is 16 amino acids. As DNA, the CDR3 is TGTGCCAGCAGCTTACGGGGATCTGGGAACACCGGGGAGCTGTTTTTT. Protein product: CASSLRGSGNTGELFF.

About this clone: In the same sample, other DNA sequences code for this CDR3. The gene calls are TRBV5-1 and TRBJ2-1; TRBD2 aligns across 7 bases. Germline lookup yields CDR1 SGHRS and CDR2 YFSETQ. With 0 bases clipped from V and 4 bases from J, the junction kept 4 bases outside the gene matches. This CDR3 is 15 amino acids long. The CDR3: CASSLVASGYNEQFF. CDR3 nucleotides: TGCGCCAGCAGCTTGGTAGCTAGCGGATACAATGAGCAGTTCTTC.

This chain links TRBV7-2 with TRBJ2-7; TRBD2 matches at 7 bases. Germline assignment: CDR1 SGHTA and CDR2 FQGNSA. V lost 6 bases, J lost 13 bases, and 18 bases stayed unmatched. This CDR3 has 14 residues. The CDR3 DNA reads as TGTGCCAGCAGGCGTGTAGCGGTGGAGGGAGGGCCATACTTC. Translation gives CASRRVAVEGGPYF.

V usage is TRBV5-4 and J usage is TRBJ2-1; 14 nucleotides line up with TRBD2. This CDR3 has 17 residues. Germline-derived CDR1 and CDR2 are SGHNT and YYREEE (reference sequence). V trimming: 4 bases; J trimming: 6 bases; junction bases outside the gene matches: 9. The CDR3 sequence: CASSTQTSGRARNEQFF. The CDR3 DNA reads as TGTGCCAGCAGCACTCAGACTAGCGGGAGGGCCCGCAATGAGCAGTTCTTC.

This chain links TRBV12-5 with TRBJ2-2; 7 nucleotides match TRBD1. CDR3 length: 16 amino acids. The trim removed 6 bases at V and 0 bases at J, leaving 7 bases unmatched. CDR1 is LGHNT, CDR2 FRNRAP, per germline. Written as DNA, the CDR3 is TGTGCTAGTGGCCCGACAGGGTGGGCGAACACCGGGGAGCTGTTTTTT. Encoded protein: CASGPTGWANTGELFF.

V and J are TRBV5-8 and TRBJ2-1; 8 positions match TRBD2. V was clipped by 4 bases and J by 4 bases; unmatched bases: 10. The CDR3 runs to 16 residues. Germline CDR1 SGHTS, CDR2 YDEGEE. For the CDR3, the DNA is TGTGCCAGCAGCCCGTACCCACTAGCGGAATACAATGAGCAGTTCTTC. Its translation is CASSPYPLAEYNEQFF.

V usage is TRBV19 and J usage is TRBJ2-1; TRBD2 matches at 8 bases. This CDR3 is 15 amino acids long. Germline V gene lookup returns CDR1 LNHDA and CDR2 SQIVND (reference sequence). V was pared by 8 bases and J by 5 bases, with 11 bases of the junction left unmatched. In DNA form, the CDR3 reads TGTGCCAGTCGGACTAGCCCCGGGATCCACAATGAGCAGTTCTTC. Amino acid sequence: CASRTSPGIHNEQFF.

CDR3 in amino acids: CASSLGSGRNEQYF. Here the CDR3 DNA reads TGTGCCAGCAGCTTGGGTAGCGGGAGGAACGAGCAGTACTTC. This sequence joins TRBV5-4 and TRBJ2-7; 10 bases match TRBD2. In germline, CDR1 is SGHNT, CDR2 YYREEE (reference sequence). CDR3 length equals 14 residues. With 0 bases clipped from V and 5 bases from J, the junction kept 2 bases outside the gene matches.

The chain links TRBV7-9 to TRBJ2-7; TRBD2 aligns across 7 bases. Germline values: CDR1 SEHNR, CDR2 FQNEAQ (reference sequence). The CDR3 sequence is 16 residues long. V shed 5 bases and J 3 bases; nucleotides not matched to a gene: 13. The DNA for the CDR3 is TGTGCCAGCAGCCCCCAGGCAGCGGGATTGCACTACGAGCAGTACTTC. Its protein is CASSPQAAGLHYEQYF. Full variable domain (missing parts from reference TRBV7-9 and TRBJ2-7): DTGVSQNPRHKITKRGQNVTFRCDPISEHNRLYWYRQTLGQGPEFLTYFQNEAQLEKSRLLSDRFSAERPKGSFSTLEIQRTEQGDSAMYLCASSPQAAGLHYEQYFGPGTRLTVT.